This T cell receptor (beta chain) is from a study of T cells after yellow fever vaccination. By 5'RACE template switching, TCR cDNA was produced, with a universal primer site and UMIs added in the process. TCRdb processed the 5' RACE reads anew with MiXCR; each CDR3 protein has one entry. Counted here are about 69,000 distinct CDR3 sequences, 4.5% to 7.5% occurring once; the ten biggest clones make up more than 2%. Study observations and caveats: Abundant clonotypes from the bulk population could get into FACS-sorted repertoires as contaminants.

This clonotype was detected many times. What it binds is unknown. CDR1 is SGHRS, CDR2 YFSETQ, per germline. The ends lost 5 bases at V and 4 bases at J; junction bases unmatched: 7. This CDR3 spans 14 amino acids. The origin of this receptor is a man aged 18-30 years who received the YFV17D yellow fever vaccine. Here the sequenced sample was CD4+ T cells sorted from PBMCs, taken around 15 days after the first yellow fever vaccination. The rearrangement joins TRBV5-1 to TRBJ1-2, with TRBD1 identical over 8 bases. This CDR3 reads CASSSRGHGYGYTF. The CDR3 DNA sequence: TGCGCCAGCAGTTCCAGGGGGCACGGCTATGGCTACACCTTC.